The clone carrying this T cell receptor beta chain was counted at least ten times. Researchers made TCR beta libraries by using iRepertoire HTBI primers and running Arm-PCR on CDR3 regions. Using its own MiXCR run on the multiplex PCR reads, TCRdb lists one record per CDR3 protein. Among a few hundred thousand distinct CDR3 sequences, roughly 16% were seen once, and the ten largest hold about 19%. The sample is drawn from a study of regulatory T cells in long-lasting Graves disease. Study-wide context: Graves' patients with a new diagnosis had received antithyroid drugs under 3 months.

Stated time point: newly diagnosed GD, antithyroid drugs for less than 3 months. With RNA extracted from PBMCs as input, the TCR library was made. Germline V lookup: CDR1 DFQATT, CDR2 SNEGSKA (reference sequence). CDR3 length equals 15 residues. V lost 3 bases, J lost 1 base, and 6 bases stayed unmatched. These data were likewise used in another study, on T cells in Graves' hyperthyroidism and ophthalmopathy.

The sample here was peripheral blood mononuclear cells (PBMCs), taken at new diagnosis, from a patient treated with antithyroid drugs. The sequence came from a woman aged 18-29 years with Graves disease. This sequence joins TRBV20-1 and TRBJ2-1; 7 bases match TRBD2. The CDR3 spells CSASPSGLSYNEQFF. In DNA form, the CDR3 reads TGCAGTGCTAGTCCTAGCGGACTATCCTACAATGAGCAGTTCTTC.